This T cell receptor (beta chain) emerged from a study of CD8+ T cells in alopecia areata (dated by TCRdb to 2016 to 2019). About the full investigation: Treated patients were enrolled in an open-label pilot trial of oral tofacitinib at 5 to 10 mg twice daily for moderate-to-severe alopecia areata. Tofacitinib was administered for 6 to 18 months, and 6 months of follow-up off drug were then conducted to assess delayed response and recurrence. TCRbeta CDR3 regions were amplified by immunoSEQ multiplex PCR using 35 Vbeta forward and 13 Jbeta reverse primers. Patients on tofacitinib were biopsied at baseline and after 4 and 24 weeks of treatment, and several of the patients also had a later scalp biopsy. Scalp clonality was compared across normal scalp (n=4), patchy alopecia areata scalp (n=8), and alopecia totalis/universalis scalp (n=8). In humans, TCRbeta sequencing was performed on scalp tissue and on sorted CD4+ and CD8+ peripheral blood T cells from healthy controls and from patients with patchy or totalis/universalis alopecia areata. High-throughput TCRbeta sequencing was used to examine T cell clonal expansion in alopecia areata in both the C3H/HeJ mouse model and human patients. RNA came from the PAXgene miRNA kit for fixed scalp, the miRNeasy kit for PBMCs, and the RNeasy kit for mouse skin. The paper's findings and limits, for the study overall: Higher clonality and more expanded CD8+ clones were observed in lesional scalp than in normal scalp, particularly in alopecia totalis/universalis, a finding suggestive of antigenic drive. Shared TCR sequences between patients were less evident than in mice, which may be partly attributable to HLA diversity in the patient population. Unlike mouse skin, where gammadelta T cells dominate, normal human skin contains resident alphabeta T cells that get sequenced too, which complicates analysis of the scalp TCR repertoire.

Regarding this clone: What antigen it recognizes has not been identified. No per-base quality is available; no much larger clone lies one base away.

Library construction relied on the immunoSEQ multiplex PCR assay. For TCR sequencing, RNA was extracted from every sample and reverse transcribed into cDNA to serve as template. SuperScript III was used for first-strand cDNA synthesis, primed with a 2:1 mix of oligo-dT and random hexamers. A synthetic immune receptor repertoire was used to assess amplification bias, and residual bias was removed computationally. As for the original processing: Raw reads were preprocessed to remove errors, and CDR3 was defined by IMGT conventions from the conserved cysteine to phenylalanine. Clonality was computed by normalizing Shannon entropy by log2 of the number of productive unique TCRs and subtracting the result from 1. Scalp TCRbeta sequences were cross-referenced with sorted blood CD4 and CD8 repertoires so that the CD4 or CD8 identity of scalp clones could be inferred. In its TCRdb copy, this immuneACCESS table keeps in-frame sequences only and misses some clones. Where compared with another copy, unresolved V genes explain less than half of these, and the others have no known cause. V and J calls and clone size are as listed in that table; D and trimming were resolved from the DNA. Here the sample has approximately 180,000 clones; around 50% occur a single time. The ten largest clonotypes hold under 15% of the sample.

Taken with the paper, the label for time point translates to: baseline before oral tofacitinib. Peripheral blood and lesional scalp punch biopsies were obtained from patients with alopecia areata. PBMCs were isolated by density centrifugation and stained for CD3, CD4 and CD8, and CD4+ and CD8+ T cells were sorted on a FACSAria. This sequence originates from a human donor with alopecia areata. Sequences were derived from CD4+ T cells sorted from blood, sampled at week 0.

The CDR3 corresponds to CASSSRGSGYTF. The sequenced DNA is TGTGCCAGCAGCTCCAGGGGTTCTGGCTACACCTTC. The receptor chain draws on TRBV6-5 and TRBJ1-2; possibly the D gene is TRBD1, per 6 matching bases. V and J lose 6 bases and 7 bases, and a span of 12 bases separates them. Its CDR3 holds 12 amino acids, cysteine through phenylalanine. Just the 36-base CDR3 DNA is kept, in frame starting at base 1. According to the germline V gene, CDR1 reads MNHEY and CDR2 reads SVGAGI.